The 29 T cell receptor beta chains below come from one sample, sequenced in a study of STAT5B mutations in CD4+ large granular lymphocyte leukemia. Assay: immunoSEQ multiplex PCR; the TCRdb copy retains only in-frame clones and omits some. The table records under 2,500 clones, around 90% of them present only once. The sequencing sample was made of PBMCs. All receptors derive from a woman aged 65 to 85 with CD4+ T-cell large granular lymphocyte leukemia.

This chain links TRBV2 with TRBJ2-7; D unresolved. CDR3 size: 13 residues. The V end was cut by 5 bases, the J end by 13 bases, with 21 bases between. Germline V gene lookup returns CDR1 SNHLY and CDR2 FYNNEI. DNA for the CDR3: TGTGCCAGCAGTCCTCAACCCTCCGTACCCGGCTACTTC. As protein: CASSPQPSVPGYF.

The chain combines TRBV5-1 with TRBJ1-1; 7 nucleotides align to TRBD1. The V segment lost 0 bases and the J segment 0 bases; nucleotides outside the gene matches: 2. Germline loops: CDR1 SGHRS, CDR2 YFSETQ. This CDR3 contains 15 residues. CDR3 sequence reads: CASSLAGTVNTEAFF. The CDR3 coding sequence is TGCGCCAGCAGCTTGGCCGGGACAGTGAACACTGAAGCTTTCTTT.

The chain uses TRBV7-8 and TRBJ2-7; D is unclear. The CDR3 covers 12 residues. Germline lookup yields CDR1 SGHVS and CDR2 FQNEAQ. Trimming shortened V by 5 bases and J by 6 bases, and 11 bases separated the two germline ends. The CDR3 is CASSPRISEQYF. CDR3 DNA sequence: TGTGCCAGCAGCCCCCGAATCAGCGAGCAGTACTTC. Filled out from reference TRBV7-8 and TRBJ2-7, the complete variable domain reads GAGVSQSPRYKVAKRGQDVALRCDPISGHVSLFWYQQALGQGPEFLTYFQNEAQLDKSGLPSDRFFAERPEGSVSTLKIQRTQQEDSAVYLCASSPRISEQYFGPGTRLTVT.

This clone was counted a single time. This chain joins TRBV29-1 and TRBJ2-3; tentative D call: TRBD1 (5 bases). This CDR3 is built from 13 residues. Germline V gene sequence: CDR1 SQVTM, CDR2 ANQGSEA. V gave up 2 bases and J gave up 1 base, with 7 bases separating them. The CDR3 bases are TGCAGCGTTGAAACACAGGGCACAGATACGCAGTATTTT. Protein product: CSVETQGTDTQYF.

A single count supports this clone. The gene calls are TRBV5-4 and TRBJ2-6; 7 nucleotides align to TRBD1. J was trimmed by 4 bases and V by 4 bases; bases with no gene match: 5. This CDR3 is built from 15 residues. CDR1 SGHNT and CDR2 YYREEE come from the germline V gene (reference sequence). This CDR3 is CASSRQGSGANVLTF. CDR3 DNA sequence: TGTGCCAGCAGCCGACAGGGCTCCGGGGCCAACGTCCTGACTTTC.

The chain links TRBV9 to TRBJ2-6, with TRBD1 matching 9 bases. CDR1 SGDLS and CDR2 YYNGEE come from the germline V gene. Trimming at V came to 3 bases and at J to 0 bases, leaving 10 bases not matched to a gene. This CDR3 spans 19 amino acids. CDR3 coding DNA: TGTGCCAGCAGCGATAAGAGGGACAGGGACCCCTCTGGGGCCAACGTCCTGACTTTC. As protein: CASSDKRDRDPSGANVLTF.

The gene calls are TRBV7-2 and TRBJ1-5; D possibly corresponds to TRBD1 (6 bases). The V end lost 1 base, the J end lost 1 base, and 11 bases lay between the germline ends. The CDR3 is made up of 16 amino acids. The germline CDR1 and CDR2 sequences are SGHTA and FQGNSA. The DNA for the CDR3 is TGTGCCAGCAGCTTAGGAGGGGGGAGGAGCAATCAGCCCCAGCATTTT. Its protein product is CASSLGGGRSNQPQHF.

This rearrangement joins TRBV5-1 to TRBJ2-6, with D maybe TRBD2 (6 bases). V gave up 0 bases and J gave up 1 base, with 14 bases separating them. This CDR3 spans 18 amino acids. Germline CDR1 SGHRS, CDR2 YFSETQ. CDR3 in amino acids: CASSLVVLAGSGANVLTF. CDR3 nucleotides: TGCGCCAGCAGCTTGGTGGTTTTGGCGGGGTCTGGGGCCAACGTCCTGACTTTC.

V is TRBV4-2 and J is TRBJ2-7; D not resolved. The V end lost 1 base, the J end lost 2 bases, and 12 bases lay between the germline ends. The germline gives CDR1 LGHNA, CDR2 YNFKEQ. The CDR3 sequence is 15 residues long. Here the CDR3 DNA reads TGTGCCAGCAGCCAAGCCACCGGATCAGCCTACGAGCAGTACTTC. Amino acids: CASSQATGSAYEQYF.

This chain connects TRBV5-1 to TRBJ2-1, with D perhaps given as TRBD1 or TRBD2 (5 bases each). V was pared by 4 bases and J by 2 bases, with 13 bases between. Germline loops: CDR1 SGHRS, CDR2 YFSETQ. CDR3 size: 15 residues. CDR3 region: CASSLGTNTYNEQFF. CDR3 nucleotides: TGCGCCAGCAGCCTCGGGACCAACACCTACAATGAGCAGTTCTTC. Full variable domain (outside the CDR3, taken from reference TRBV5-1 and TRBJ2-1): KAGVTQTPRYLIKTRGQQVTLSCSPISGHRSVSWYQQTPGQGLQFLFEYFSETQRNKGNFPGRFSGRQFSNSRSEMNVSTLELGDSALYLCASSLGTNTYNEQFFGPGTRLTVL.

The gene calls are TRBV4-1 and TRBJ1-4; a possible D gene is TRBD1 (5 bases). The CDR3 runs 17 residues. In germline, CDR1 is MGHRA, CDR2 YSYEKL. Between the trimmed V and J ends, which lost 1 base and 0 bases, there was a span of 12 bases. The CDR3 coding sequence is TGCGCCAGCAGCCAAGCGGGGCAGATTTCAACTAATGAAAAACTGTTTTTT. Its translation: CASSQAGQISTNEKLFF.

V gene TRBV6-5 combines with J gene TRBJ2-5; 8 bases are a match to TRBD1. This CDR3 is built from 15 residues. CDR1 MNHEY and CDR2 SVGAGI come from the germline V gene. The V gene end was trimmed by 7 bases and the J gene end by 5 bases; junction bases not matched to a gene: 12. CDR3 nucleotides: TGTGCCAGCACTTTACGGGACAGGCAGTATGAGACCCAGTACTTC. Protein sequence: CASTLRDRQYETQYF.

The J gene is TRBJ2-5, the V gene TRBV6-1, with D tentatively TRBD1 (5 bases). CDR1 is MNHNS and CDR2 is SASEGT in the germline V gene. There are 15 residues in the CDR3. The V end was cut by 10 bases, the J end by 1 base, with 19 bases between. This CDR3 reads CATDPNYRTQETQYF. DNA of the CDR3: TGTGCCACCGACCCCAACTACAGGACCCAAGAGACCCAGTACTTC.

V is TRBV5-1 and J is TRBJ2-3; 16 bases match TRBD2. Losses at the gene ends were 5 bases for V and 7 bases for J; bases not matched to a gene: 4. This CDR3 has 15 amino acids. Germline V gene data show CDR1 as SGHRS and CDR2 as YFSETQ. CDR3 sequence reads: CASRGLAGGRYTQYF. The CDR3 DNA reads as TGCGCCAGCAGGGGACTAGCGGGGGGGCGATATACGCAGTATTTT.

V and J are TRBV6-1 and TRBJ1-2; D uncertain. The V gene's germline CDR1 is MNHNS and CDR2 SASEGT. V was clipped by 0 bases and J by 4 bases, with 24 bases between them. The CDR3 length is 19 residues. Written as DNA, the CDR3 is TGTGCCAGCAGTGAAGCCCGTTTCTACGCCGGCGACGGCTTCTATGGCTACACCTTC. This translates into CASSEARFYAGDGFYGYTF.

The chain is built from TRBV29-1 and TRBJ2-1; 11 bases agree with TRBD2. V shed 4 bases and J 3 bases; nucleotides not matched to a gene: 11. From germline, CDR1 is SQVTM and CDR2 ANQGSEA. The CDR3 runs to 17 residues. The CDR3 nucleotides are TGCAGCGTTGTCGGGCTAGCGGGGGGCTTAGGCTACAATGAGCAGTTCTTC. This translates into CSVVGLAGGLGYNEQFF.

The rearrangement uses TRBV11-2 and TRBJ1-1; perhaps TRBD1 as D (5 bases). Germline V lookup: CDR1 SGHAT, CDR2 FQNNGV. Trimming removed 2 bases from V and 12 bases from J, with 16 bases in between. CDR3 length equals 13 residues. The CDR3 DNA is TGTGCCAGCAGCTTACGGACATTGGGTGGGCCTTTCTTT. Protein: CASSLRTLGGPFF.

The rearrangement joins TRBV27 to TRBJ1-5; D possibly corresponds to TRBD1 (5 bases). In germline, CDR1 is MNHEY, CDR2 SMNVEV (reference sequence). This CDR3 spans 16 amino acids. V gave up 6 bases and J gave up 2 bases, with 17 bases separating them. The CDR3 nucleotides are TGTGCCAGCAGATCCTGGGGGTCGAGGGGCAATCAGCCCCAGCATTTT. This sequence encodes CASRSWGSRGNQPQHF.

CDR3 loop: CASSATGTGGEQYF. CDR3 nucleotides: TGTGCCAGCAGCGCAACCGGGACAGGCGGCGAGCAGTACTTC. The rearrangement links TRBV2 to TRBJ2-7, with 8 bases fitting TRBD1. The germline CDR1 and CDR2 sequences are SNHLY and FYNNEI. Trimming removed 6 bases from V and 6 bases from J; junction bases left unmatched: 10. The CDR3 runs to 14 residues.

The chain employs TRBV10-3 and TRBJ2-5; 9 bases map to TRBD1. This CDR3 has 15 amino acids. After removal of 4 bases from V and 2 bases from J, the junction contained 5 bases not matched to a gene. Germline CDR1 is ENHRY and CDR2 is SYGVKD. The CDR3 reads CAISARGQGQETQYF. CDR3 bases: TGTGCCATCAGTGCCCGGGGACAGGGACAAGAGACCCAGTACTTC.

The gene calls are TRBV5-5 and TRBJ2-3, with TRBD1 identical over 8 bases. Germline V CDR1 and CDR2: SGHKS, YYEKEE (reference sequence). V lost 0 bases to trimming and J lost 6 bases; unmatched junction nucleotides: 12. The CDR3 runs 17 residues. The DNA for the CDR3 is TGTGCCAGCAGCTTGGGGCTGGCCGGGACAGGAGCGGATACGCAGTATTTT. Translated, it gives CASSLGLAGTGADTQYF.

The V call is TRBV5-1, the J call TRBJ1-2, with 7 bases that match TRBD1. The CDR3 contains 15 residues. V shed 4 bases and J 4 bases; nucleotides not matched to a gene: 10. CDR1 is SGHRS and CDR2 is YFSETQ in the germline V gene. The CDR3 reads CASSATGFGAYGYTF. The CDR3, as DNA: TGCGCCAGCAGCGCGACAGGGTTTGGGGCCTATGGCTACACCTTC.

This chain connects TRBV7-9 to TRBJ2-2; D is ambiguous. The V gene lost 5 bases and the J gene lost 6 bases, with 16 bases spanning the gap. This CDR3 is 15 amino acids long. Germline V gene sequence: CDR1 SEHNR, CDR2 FQNEAQ (reference sequence). The CDR3 protein is CASSPILATAGELFF. The CDR3 DNA reads as TGTGCCAGCAGCCCCATCTTGGCCACGGCCGGGGAGCTGTTTTTT.

The chain uses TRBV7-9 and TRBJ2-1, with 9 bases fitting TRBD2. With 4 bases clipped from V and 7 bases from J, the junction kept 8 bases outside the gene matches. The CDR3 sequence is 15 residues long. CDR1 SEHNR and CDR2 FQNEAQ come from the germline V gene (reference sequence). The CDR3 nucleotides are TGTGCCAGCAGCTCTGCGGGGGGGCTCTGGAATGAGCAGTTCTTC. Translated: CASSSAGGLWNEQFF.

The chain couples TRBV15 to TRBJ2-5; 7 nucleotides align to TRBD1. The CDR3 covers 16 residues. From germline, CDR1 is LNHNV and CDR2 YYDKDF (reference sequence). After removal of 1 base from V and 0 bases from J, the junction contained 5 bases not matched to a gene. The CDR3, as DNA: TGTGCCACCAGCAGAGCTGGCAGGGGGTACCAAGAGACCCAGTACTTC. Its protein product is CATSRAGRGYQETQYF.

V usage is TRBV30 and J usage is TRBJ1-3; 9 bases are shared with TRBD1. CDR1 is GTSNPN, CDR2 SVGIG, per germline (reference sequence). This CDR3 has 18 amino acids. After removal of 0 bases from V and 0 bases from J, the junction contained 9 bases not matched to a gene. CDR3 in DNA: TGTGCCTGGAGTGTACGCCGAAACAGGGGGCTCTCTGGAAACACCATATATTTT. Translation gives CAWSVRRNRGLSGNTIYF.

The chain uses TRBV11-3 and TRBJ2-1; D is unresolved. There are 14 residues in the CDR3. The V end lost 5 bases, the J end lost 8 bases, and 16 bases lay between the germline ends. Looked up from germline, CDR1 is SGHNT and CDR2 is YENEEA. CDR3 sequence reads: CASSAGASTHEQFF. CDR3 DNA: TGTGCCAGCAGCGCAGGAGCTTCGACCCATGAGCAGTTCTTC.

This chain joins TRBV7-9 and TRBJ1-1; 8 bases line up with TRBD1. After removal of 4 bases from V and 0 bases from J, the junction contained 4 bases not matched to a gene. CDR3 length: 15 amino acids. Germline V lookup: CDR1 SEHNR, CDR2 FQNEAQ (reference sequence). The CDR3 region has the DNA TGTGCCAGCAGCTCCCCAGGGGGCCTGAACACTGAAGCTTTCTTT. It yields the protein CASSSPGGLNTEAFF.

V and J are TRBV6-1 and TRBJ2-5; TRBD2 matches at 8 bases. This CDR3 spans 12 amino acids. Germline assignment: CDR1 MNHNS and CDR2 SASEGT. V was clipped by 8 bases and J by 9 bases; unmatched bases: 8. The CDR3 DNA sequence: TGTGCCAGCTACACTAGCGGAGGGGCCCAGTACTTC. Its translation is CASYTSGGAQYF.